This T cell receptor (beta chain) came from a study of blood T cell repertoires in COVID-19. Produced via immunoSEQ multiplex PCR; TCRdb's table is partial and in-frame only. The sample records some 91,000 clones, approximately 80% being singletons. With V trimmed by 4 bases and J by 7 bases, 6 bases remained unmatched. Germline values: CDR1 LGHDT, CDR2 YNNKEL (reference sequence). The CDR3 spans 15 residues. This sequence originates from an older man with acute or convalescent COVID-19. Sequenced: peripheral blood. This chain uses TRBV3-1 (or the pseudogene TRBV3-2) with TRBJ2-1, with 11 bases identical to TRBD1. The CDR3 DNA reads TGTGCCAGCAGCCTCCCGGGACAGGGGGTGAATGAGCAGTTCTTC. Translated: CASSLPGQGVNEQFF.